Given below is one TCR beta chain in context. Only in-frame clones appear in the TCRdb table, and some are missing; sequencing was by immunoSEQ multiplex PCR. The repertoire holds about 170,000 clones, with more than 80% as singletons. The sample comes from a study of blood T cell repertoires in COVID-19. Germline CDR1 and CDR2: SGDLS and YYNGEE. The CDR3 contains 12 residues. V lost 4 bases, J lost 7 bases, and 4 bases stayed unmatched. The sequence came from a man in his fifties or sixties who had recovered from COVID-19. The specimen was PBMCs or T cells enriched from blood (not recorded which). The rearrangement joins TRBV9 to TRBJ1-1; 7 bases match TRBD1. Here the CDR3 reads CASSTGQDEAFF. Here the CDR3 DNA reads TGTGCCAGCAGCACCGGACAGGATGAAGCTTTCTTT.